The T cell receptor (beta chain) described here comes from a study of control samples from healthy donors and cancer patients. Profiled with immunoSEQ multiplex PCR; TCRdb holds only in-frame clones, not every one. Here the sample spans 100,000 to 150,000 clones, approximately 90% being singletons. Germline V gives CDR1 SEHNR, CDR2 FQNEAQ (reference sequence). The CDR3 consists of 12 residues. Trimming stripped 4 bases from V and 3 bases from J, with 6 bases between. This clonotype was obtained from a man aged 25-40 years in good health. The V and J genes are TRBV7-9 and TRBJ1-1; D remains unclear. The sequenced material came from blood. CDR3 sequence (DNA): TGTGCCAGCAGCTCCAGAGACACTGAAGCTTTCTTT. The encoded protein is CASSSRDTEAFF. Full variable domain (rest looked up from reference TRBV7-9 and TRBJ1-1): DTGVSQNPRHKITKRGQNVTFRCDPISEHNRLYWYRQTLGQGPEFLTYFQNEAQLEKSRLLSDRFSAERPKGSFSTLEIQRTEQGDSAMYLCASSSRDTEAFFGQGTRLTVV.